Listed below are T cell receptor beta chains from one sample, sequenced in a study of blood T cell repertoires in COVID-19. Sequenced by immunoSEQ multiplex PCR; TCRdb stores in-frame clones only, minus some. The top ten clones hold roughly 7% of a sample with about 48,000 clones, roughly 82% of them seen once. The sequenced material came from peripheral blood. The receptor set was obtained from a man aged 40-55 years with acute or convalescent COVID-19. The CDR3 runs from the conserved cysteine through the conserved F or W. The D gene is left open where the match is weak. Size is omitted from some rows. Given values are once, few, many or a class for expanded clones.

clone_size: -; v_call: TRBV18; d_call: -; j_call: TRBJ1-1; cdr3_nt: TGTGCCAGCTCACCTAATACAGGGAACACTGAAGCTTTCTTT; cdr3_aa: CASSPNTGNTEAFF
clone_size: -; v_call: TRBV20-1; d_call: -; j_call: TRBJ1-2; cdr3_nt: TGCAGTGCTAGTCCCTTAACCGGTTCAGGTGGCTACACCTTC; cdr3_aa: CSASPLTGSGGYTF
clone_size: few; v_call: TRBV18; d_call: -; j_call: TRBJ2-5; cdr3_nt: TGTGCCAGCTCACTGGTGGGGGGTCCGGAGACCCAGTACTTC; cdr3_aa: CASSLVGGPETQYF
clone_size: -; v_call: TRBV6-2/TRBV6-3; d_call: -; j_call: TRBJ1-1; cdr3_nt: TGTGCCAGCAGCCACAGGGTAGTTACTGAAGCTTTCTTT; cdr3_aa: CASSHRVVTEAFF
clone_size: few; v_call: TRBV19; d_call: -; j_call: TRBJ2-7; cdr3_nt: TGTGCCAGTAGTATAAATCAGGGCCACTACGAGCAGTACTTC; cdr3_aa: CASSINQGHYEQYF
clone_size: -; v_call: TRBV18; d_call: -; j_call: TRBJ2-2; cdr3_nt: TGTGCCAGCTCACCAGGCCAGTTTAACACCGGGGAGCTGTTTTTT; cdr3_aa: CASSPGQFNTGELFF
clone_size: -; v_call: TRBV5-1; d_call: -; j_call: TRBJ2-5; cdr3_nt: TGCGCCAGCAGCTTGACGGAGGGTAGGGGGACCCAGTACTTC; cdr3_aa: CASSLTEGRGTQYF
clone_size: -; v_call: TRBV19; d_call: -; j_call: TRBJ1-2; cdr3_nt: TGTGCCAGTAGTCCATCTATCCGGACAGCTTATGGCTACACCTTC; cdr3_aa: CASSPSIRTAYGYTF
clone_size: -; v_call: TRBV5-1; d_call: -; j_call: TRBJ2-1; cdr3_nt: TGCGCCAGCAGCCTCCAGGAACCGGTCAATGAGCAGTTCTTC; cdr3_aa: CASSLQEPVNEQFF
clone_size: -; v_call: TRBV28; d_call: -; j_call: TRBJ1-2; cdr3_nt: TGTGCCAGCAAAGACAGCAACTATGGCTACACCTTC; cdr3_aa: CASKDSNYGYTF
clone_size: -; v_call: TRBV3-1/TRBV3-2; d_call: TRBD2; j_call: TRBJ2-7; cdr3_nt: TGTGCCAGCAGCCCGAGACTAGCGGGGAGTCCGGGCGAGCAGTACTTC; cdr3_aa: CASSPRLAGSPGEQYF
clone_size: -; v_call: TRBV5-1; d_call: -; j_call: TRBJ2-5; cdr3_nt: TGCGCCAGCAGCTTGGCCCTAGCTCCGCCCGAGACCCAGTACTTC; cdr3_aa: CASSLALAPPETQYF
clone_size: -; v_call: TRBV4-3; d_call: TRBD1; j_call: TRBJ1-3; cdr3_nt: TGCGCCAGCAGCCAAGGGGGACAGGCCTCTGGAAACACCATATATTTT; cdr3_aa: CASSQGGQASGNTIYF
clone_size: -; v_call: TRBV2; d_call: -; j_call: TRBJ1-4; cdr3_nt: TGTGCCAGCAGTAGTAGGACAGCTAACTATGAAAAACTGTTTTTT; cdr3_aa: CASSSRTANYEKLFF
clone_size: -; v_call: TRBV5-1; d_call: -; j_call: TRBJ1-4; cdr3_nt: TGCGCCAGCGCCTTGATACCGGGTGAAAAACTGTTTTTT; cdr3_aa: CASALIPGEKLFF
clone_size: -; v_call: TRBV29-1; d_call: -; j_call: TRBJ2-7; cdr3_nt: TGCAGCGTTGAAGGGGGAGCTGACGAGCAGTACTTC; cdr3_aa: CSVEGGADEQYF
clone_size: -; v_call: TRBV3-1/TRBV3-2; d_call: -; j_call: TRBJ2-3; cdr3_nt: TGTGCCAGCAGCCCCCGGGATGTAATCACAGATACGCAGTATTTT; cdr3_aa: CASSPRDVITDTQYF
clone_size: -; v_call: TRBV7-9; d_call: -; j_call: TRBJ2-5; cdr3_nt: TGTGCCAGCAGCTTACAGGGATTCCAAGAGACCCAGTACTTC; cdr3_aa: CASSLQGFQETQYF
clone_size: -; v_call: TRBV4-1; d_call: -; j_call: TRBJ1-2; cdr3_nt: TGCGCCAGCAGCCCTTCGACAAATTCTAACTATGGCTACACCTTC; cdr3_aa: CASSPSTNSNYGYTF
clone_size: -; v_call: TRBV25-1; d_call: -; j_call: TRBJ2-5; cdr3_nt: TGTGCCAGCAGTCCGTCTTTGGAGACCCAGTACTTC; cdr3_aa: CASSPSLETQYF
clone_size: -; v_call: TRBV5-1; d_call: -; j_call: TRBJ1-2; cdr3_nt: TGCGCCAGCAGTCCAACTCAGGGCAACTATGGCTACACCTTC; cdr3_aa: CASSPTQGNYGYTF
clone_size: -; v_call: TRBV29-1; d_call: -; j_call: TRBJ2-1; cdr3_nt: TGCAGCGTTGAGCAGGTTACCTACAATGAGCAGTTCTTC; cdr3_aa: CSVEQVTYNEQFF
clone_size: -; v_call: TRBV6-5; d_call: -; j_call: TRBJ1-2; cdr3_nt: TGTGCCAGCAGTTCCCCTGGGAGGGGCATCTATGGCTACACCTTC; cdr3_aa: CASSSPGRGIYGYTF
clone_size: few; v_call: TRBV12-5; d_call: -; j_call: TRBJ1-3; cdr3_nt: TGTGCTAGTTCAGCGGAAACGGGTTCTGGAAACACCATATATTTT; cdr3_aa: CASSAETGSGNTIYF
clone_size: -; v_call: TRBV11-3; d_call: TRBD2; j_call: TRBJ2-1; cdr3_nt: TGTGCCAGCAGCTTAGCGGGGGGGCCGGGCAATGAGCAGTTCTTC; cdr3_aa: CASSLAGGPGNEQFF
clone_size: -; v_call: TRBV25-1; d_call: TRBD1; j_call: TRBJ2-1; cdr3_nt: TGTGCCAGCAGTGACGGACAGGGTCCCTTGTATGGGCAGTTCTTC; cdr3_aa: CASSDGQGPLYGQFF
clone_size: -; v_call: TRBV24-1; d_call: -; j_call: TRBJ2-5; cdr3_nt: TGTGCCACCAGTGAACTTGGGGGCGGGGGAAAAGAGACCCAGTACTTC; cdr3_aa: CATSELGGGGKETQYF
clone_size: -; v_call: TRBV27; d_call: TRBD1; j_call: TRBJ1-2; cdr3_nt: TGTGCCAGCAGCCTTTGGAGCCCGGGACAGAACCATGGCTACACCTTC; cdr3_aa: CASSLWSPGQNHGYTF
clone_size: few; v_call: TRBV3-1/TRBV3-2; d_call: TRBD1; j_call: TRBJ1-1; cdr3_nt: TGTGCCAGCAGCCAGGGTCCGGGACAGTCCACTGAAGCTTTCTTT; cdr3_aa: CASSQGPGQSTEAFF
clone_size: -; v_call: TRBV28; d_call: -; j_call: TRBJ1-1; cdr3_nt: TGTGCCAGCAGTAGACCGGGAACCCTAACTCGCGTAGCTTTCTTT; cdr3_aa: CASSRPGTLTRVAFF
clone_size: -; v_call: TRBV3-1/TRBV3-2; d_call: -; j_call: TRBJ2-7; cdr3_nt: TGTGCCAGCAGCCAAGGGGGTACTGGGAGTAAGCAGTACTTC; cdr3_aa: CASSQGGTGSKQYF
clone_size: -; v_call: TRBV5-1; d_call: TRBD2; j_call: TRBJ2-2; cdr3_nt: TGCGCCAGCAGAATAGCGGGGAGCACCGGGGAGCTGTTTTTT; cdr3_aa: CASRIAGSTGELFF
clone_size: -; v_call: TRBV24-1; d_call: -; j_call: TRBJ2-5; cdr3_nt: TGTGCCACCAGTGGTACAGGGAGGGCGTGGGAGACCCAGTACTTC; cdr3_aa: CATSGTGRAWETQYF
clone_size: -; v_call: TRBV24-1; d_call: TRBD1; j_call: TRBJ2-1; cdr3_nt: TGTGCCACCAGTGATTCTCGAACAGGGGATGAGCAGTTCTTC; cdr3_aa: CATSDSRTGDEQFF
clone_size: -; v_call: TRBV6-5; d_call: -; j_call: TRBJ2-7; cdr3_nt: TGTGCCAGCACCAATCAGGTTCCCTACGAGCAGTACTTC; cdr3_aa: CASTNQVPYEQYF
clone_size: -; v_call: TRBV7-9; d_call: TRBD1; j_call: TRBJ2-7; cdr3_nt: TGTGCCAGTTCCCGGACAGGGAACTACGAGCAGTACTTC; cdr3_aa: CASSRTGNYEQYF
clone_size: -; v_call: TRBV7-9; d_call: -; j_call: TRBJ1-2; cdr3_nt: TGTGCCAGCAGCTCATGGGGGGTAAGGGAGGAATATGGCTACACCTTC; cdr3_aa: CASSSWGVREEYGYTF
clone_size: few; v_call: TRBV7-3; d_call: TRBD1; j_call: TRBJ2-5; cdr3_nt: TGTGCCAGCAGCCGGCAGGGACAGGGGACGGCAGAGACCCAGTACTTC; cdr3_aa: CASSRQGQGTAETQYF
clone_size: -; v_call: TRBV28; d_call: -; j_call: TRBJ1-5; cdr3_nt: TGTGCCGTAACGGGGGGCTTCAATCAGCCCCAGCATTTT; cdr3_aa: CAVTGGFNQPQHF
clone_size: -; v_call: TRBV15; d_call: TRBD1; j_call: TRBJ2-1; cdr3_nt: TGTGCCACCAGCACCCTCTCGACAGGGAACGCCTACAATGAGCAGTTCTTC; cdr3_aa: CATSTLSTGNAYNEQFF
clone_size: -; v_call: TRBV18; d_call: -; j_call: TRBJ2-3; cdr3_nt: TGTGCCAGCTCACCATTGGAGGGGAGGAGGAATACGCAGTATTTT; cdr3_aa: CASSPLEGRRNTQYF
clone_size: -; v_call: TRBV7-2; d_call: -; j_call: TRBJ2-3; cdr3_nt: TGTGCCAGCAGCTTACAGACCCGGAGGGATACGCAGTATTTT; cdr3_aa: CASSLQTRRDTQYF
clone_size: once; v_call: TRBV24-1; d_call: TRBD1; j_call: TRBJ2-3; cdr3_nt: TGTGCCACCGCCGGGACAGTCACAGATACGCAGTATTTT; cdr3_aa: CATAGTVTDTQYF
clone_size: few; v_call: TRBV18; d_call: -; j_call: TRBJ2-3; cdr3_nt: TGTGCCAGCTCACCACCGGAGAACAGGGCCGGTACGCAGTATTTT; cdr3_aa: CASSPPENRAGTQYF
clone_size: -; v_call: TRBV5-4; d_call: TRBD2; j_call: TRBJ2-5; cdr3_nt: TGTGCCAGCAGCTTGATAGCGGGGGGAACAGAGACCCAGTACTTC; cdr3_aa: CASSLIAGGTETQYF
clone_size: few; v_call: TRBV2; d_call: TRBD1; j_call: TRBJ1-1; cdr3_nt: TGTGCCAGCAGCGGACAGGGGGAGGGCACTGAAGCTTTCTTT; cdr3_aa: CASSGQGEGTEAFF
clone_size: -; v_call: TRBV5-1; d_call: TRBD1; j_call: TRBJ2-1; cdr3_nt: TGCGCCAGCAGGGCCGGGACAGGGGATACCTACAATGAGCAGTTCTTC; cdr3_aa: CASRAGTGDTYNEQFF
clone_size: -; v_call: TRBV7-2; d_call: TRBD2; j_call: TRBJ2-7; cdr3_nt: TGTGCCAGCAGCTTATCCCCGGGACTAGCCTACGAGCAGTACTTC; cdr3_aa: CASSLSPGLAYEQYF
clone_size: -; v_call: TRBV12-3/TRBV12-4; d_call: -; j_call: TRBJ2-7; cdr3_nt: TGTGCCAGCAGTTGGCGGGGGCACGAGCAGTACTTC; cdr3_aa: CASSWRGHEQYF
clone_size: -; v_call: TRBV18; d_call: -; j_call: TRBJ2-5; cdr3_nt: TGTGCCAGCTCACCGGGACTGAGGGAGACCCAGTACTTC; cdr3_aa: CASSPGLRETQYF
clone_size: -; v_call: TRBV21-1; d_call: -; j_call: TRBJ2-6; cdr3_nt: TGTGCCAGCAGCCTCAGCCGGGATATTGGGGCCAACGTCCTGACTTTC; cdr3_aa: CASSLSRDIGANVLTF
clone_size: few; v_call: TRBV15; d_call: -; j_call: TRBJ1-5; cdr3_nt: TGTGCCACCAGCAGGTTATATCAGCCCCAGCATTTT; cdr3_aa: CATSRLYQPQHF